The rows below give T cell receptor beta chains drawn from one sample of a study of shared clonotypes between healthy human individuals. The data were produced by immunoSEQ multiplex PCR, yet TCRdb's version contains in-frame clones alone and is incomplete. The data hold about 1 million clones, with more than 60% observed a single time. The specimen was memory CD4+ T cells sorted from blood. Source of these receptors: a man aged 18 to 29 in good health. Each CDR3 is given with its conserved first and last residue. Fields, in order: J gene, clone size, V gene, D gene, CDR3 length, CDR3 protein, CDR3 DNA. The D gene is left open where the match is weak. Clone size is given for some rows only: seen once, a few or many times, or a class if the clone is expanded.

TRBJ1-6 - TRBV7-3 - 13 CASSLTRDSPLHF TGTGCCAGCAGCTTAACTCGAGATTCACCCCTCCACTTT
TRBJ2-7 - TRBV6-5 TRBD1 14 CASRQGQGINEQYF TGTGCCAGCAGACAGGGACAGGGGATCAACGAGCAGTACTTC
TRBJ1-3 - TRBV30 - 15 CAWSVQRSRGNTIYF TGTGCCTGGAGTGTACAGAGGAGCAGGGGCAACACCATATATTTT
TRBJ1-4 - TRBV5-1 TRBD1 16 CASSLDVAGGNEKLFF TGCGCCAGCAGCTTGGACGTGGCAGGGGGGAATGAAAAACTGTTTTTT
TRBJ2-1 - TRBV5-1 TRBD1 16 CASSLVFGTGNNEQFF TGCGCCAGCAGCTTGGTCTTCGGGACAGGGAACAATGAGCAGTTCTTC
TRBJ1-5 - TRBV28 TRBD1 14 CASGSGGPYQPQHF TGTGCCAGCGGGTCAGGGGGACCTTATCAGCCCCAGCATTTT
TRBJ2-3 - TRBV11-1 - 14 CASSSPEAPHTQYF TGTGCCAGCAGCTCGCCGGAGGCGCCACATACGCAGTATTTT
TRBJ2-7 few TRBV5-1 TRBD2 20 CASSPTFVGTSGGDGYEQYF TGCGCCAGCAGCCCAACATTCGTGGGGACTAGCGGGGGGGATGGCTACGAGCAGTACTTC
TRBJ1-2 - TRBV7-2 - 14 CASSPPGVSGGYTF TGTGCCAGCAGCCCCCCCGGTGTGTCGGGCGGCTACACCTTC
TRBJ2-7 few TRBV7-8 TRBD2 12 CASSTTSGEQYF TGTGCCAGCAGCACTACTAGCGGCGAGCAGTACTTC
TRBJ2-6 - TRBV7-8 - 17 CASSIARPQSRANVLTF TGTGCCAGCAGCATTGCGCGCCCACAAAGTCGGGCCAACGTCCTGACTTTC
TRBJ1-3 - TRBV28 - 16 CATESGAGLSGNTIYF TGTGCCACCGAATCCGGGGCAGGGCTCTCTGGAAACACCATATATTTT
TRBJ2-3 - TRBV6-1 TRBD2 16 CASSELYGGGADTQYF TGTGCCAGCAGTGAATTGTATGGCGGGGGGGCAGATACGCAGTATTTT
TRBJ2-1 - TRBV29-1 TRBD2 14 CSGSGIQWGGEQFF TGCAGCGGGAGCGGGATCCAATGGGGCGGTGAGCAGTTCTTC
TRBJ1-1 few TRBV6-5 - 15 CASSSLVGGITEAFF TGTGCCAGCAGTTCACTCGTTGGGGGAATCACTGAAGCTTTCTTT
TRBJ1-4 - TRBV5-1 - 15 CASSSAGARGEKLFF TGCGCCAGCAGCTCCGCAGGGGCTAGGGGTGAAAAACTGTTTTTT
TRBJ2-7 - TRBV7-3 - 16 CASSKPVPDRAYEQYF TGTGCCAGCAGCAAACCCGTCCCGGACAGAGCCTACGAGCAGTACTTC
TRBJ1-2 - TRBV5-6 - 14 CASSLVLEGYGYTF TGTGCCAGCAGCTTGGTGTTGGAGGGCTATGGCTACACCTTC
TRBJ2-1 - TRBV27 - 11 CATGGGAQQFF TGTGCTACGGGGGGCGGGGCCCAGCAGTTCTTC
TRBJ1-1 - TRBV4-1 - 15 CASSLMTGTRTEAFF TGCGCCAGCAGCCTTATGACCGGGACAAGAACTGAAGCTTTCTTT
TRBJ2-7 few TRBV5-4 TRBD1 14 CASSRDRGLYEQYF TGTGCCAGCAGCCGGGACAGGGGCCTCTACGAGCAGTACTTC
TRBJ1-4 - TRBV2 - 15 CASSLETATNEKLFF TGTGCCAGCAGTCTAGAGACTGCAACTAATGAAAAACTGTTTTTT
TRBJ1-1 - TRBV29-1 - 13 CSALGQQNTEAFF TGCAGCGCCCTCGGACAGCAGAACACTGAAGCTTTCTTT
TRBJ2-7 few TRBV27 - 17 CASSLLGTDDGGYEQYF TGTGCCAGCAGTTTATTGGGGACGGACGATGGTGGCTACGAGCAGTACTTC
TRBJ1-1 - TRBV2 - 11 CASRERGKAFF TGTGCCAGCAGGGAGAGAGGAAAAGCTTTCTTT
TRBJ2-1 - TRBV6-1 TRBD2 16 CASSVSSGGAYNEQFF TGTGCCAGCAGTGTTTCTAGCGGGGGAGCCTACAATGAGCAGTTCTTC
TRBJ2-1 - TRBV2 TRBD2 14 CASSRYASGGEQFF TGTGCCAGCAGTCGATATGCTAGCGGGGGGGAGCAGTTCTTC
TRBJ2-3 - TRBV19 - 14 CASNDAFFTDTQYF TGTGCCAGTAACGACGCCTTTTTCACAGATACGCAGTATTTT
TRBJ2-3 - TRBV11-3 - 13 CASSLSYTDTQYF TGTGCCAGCAGCCTGTCCTATACAGATACGCAGTATTTT
TRBJ2-2 - TRBV5-4 - 16 CASSLSQAEGTGELFF TGTGCCAGCAGCTTGAGTCAGGCCGAGGGGACCGGGGAGCTGTTTTTT
TRBJ2-7 - TRBV2 TRBD2 16 CASSFIPGLAGNEQYF TGTGCCAGCAGCTTCATCCCGGGACTAGCGGGAAACGAGCAGTACTTC
TRBJ1-2 - TRBV12-5 - 13 CASGSDPVGGYTF TGTGCTAGTGGTTCGGACCCTGTCGGTGGATACACCTTC
TRBJ1-4 - TRBV6-1 - 13 CASDELGLEKLFF TGTGCCAGCGATGAACTGGGGCTTGAAAAACTGTTTTTT
TRBJ2-5 - TRBV7-9 TRBD2 15 CASSPLGGIHETQYF TGTGCCAGCAGCCCATTGGGAGGGATCCATGAGACCCAGTACTTC
TRBJ2-3 - TRBV21-1 - 19 CASSKAGFIAGVSTDTQYF TGTGCCAGCAGCAAAGCGGGATTTATAGCGGGAGTTAGCACAGATACGCAGTATTTT
TRBJ2-5 - TRBV30 - 12 CAWSPTGETQYF TGTGCCTGGAGCCCCACTGGGGAGACCCAGTACTTC
TRBJ2-7 - TRBV20-1 - 11 CSALGGPEQYF TGCAGTGCTCTCGGAGGTCCCGAGCAGTACTTC
TRBJ1-2 - TRBV18 - 17 CASSQSFAGNTNYGYTF TGTGCCAGCTCCCAGAGTTTCGCAGGGAACACTAACTATGGCTACACCTTC
TRBJ2-4 - TRBV28 - 13 CASSSRQDGIQYF TGTGCCAGCAGTTCTCGACAAGATGGCATTCAGTACTTC
TRBJ1-3 - TRBV30 TRBD1 13 CAWSKTGGSTIYF TGTGCCTGGAGTAAAACAGGGGGGAGCACCATATATTTT
TRBJ1-2 - TRBV6-6 - 15 CASSHPAESVYGYTF TGTGCCAGCAGCCATCCCGCGGAAAGTGTCTATGGCTACACCTTC